The sequence of this TCR beta chain was determined in a study of shared clonotypes between healthy human individuals. Terminally differentiated effector memory CD45RA+ cells were excluded by CCR7 positive selection of CD45RO-negative cells. The study drew its donors from healthy HIV-negative adults without recent acute infections or vaccinations. The study's findings and limits: In a few donors, approximately 5% of naive CD4 clonotypes appeared in common. In having few donors, the study represented limited genetic and exposure-history diversity. Clonotype sharing among donors, it was expected, would be affected by sequencing depth.

V gave up 3 bases and J gave up 3 bases, with 7 bases separating them. In germline, CDR1 is SGDLS, CDR2 YYNGEE. This CDR3 region has 13 residues. Notes on this clone: Its antigen is not known.

Measured with immunoSEQ multiplex PCR; TCRdb has only the in-frame clones, and not every one. The sample carries 800,000 or so clones, around 96% recorded once. This receptor was taken from a man between 25 and 39 years old in good health. Sequencing input: naive CD8+ T cells sorted from blood. The chain carries TRBV9 and TRBJ2-1; D uncertain. CDR3 protein: CASSAPDYNEQFF. CDR3 DNA sequence: TGTGCCAGCAGCGCCCCGGACTACAATGAGCAGTTCTTC. Using reference TRBV9 and TRBJ2-1 for the parts outside the CDR3, the full variable domain is DSGVTQTPKHLITATGQRVTLRCSPRSGDLSVYWYQQSLDQGLQFLIQYYNGEERAKGNILERFSAQQFPDLHSELNLSSLELGDSALYFCASSAPDYNEQFFGPGTRLTVL.